This TCR beta chain was recovered during a study of beta chain features in type 1 diabetes. As for the study in general: No age, gender or cell yield differences were seen between patients and healthy donors.

This clone was seen a few times. Its antigen is unknown. Trimming cost V 5 bases and J 7 bases, with 24 bases left between them. The CDR3 has 17 amino acids. The germline V gene has CDR1 SGHVS and CDR2 FQNEAQ. The study's findings and limits: Across patients, naive, central memory and Treg TCRB repertoires exhibited apparently greater similarity than was observed across healthy donors. In these data, an HLA type influence on TCRB rearrangement remained unresolved. People with Type 1 diabetes carried modestly yet significantly shorter TCRB CDR3s in all four CD4+ subsets.

Expressed TCRB transcripts got sequenced, as all isolated RNA was reverse transcribed. TCRdb keeps only in-frame clones here, not all; method: immunoSEQ multiplex PCR. The sample records under 300,000 clones, around 24% being singletons. The specimen sequenced was naive CD4+ T cells from blood. The TCR was taken from a woman under 40 with type 1 diabetes. This chain joins TRBV7-8 and TRBJ2-4; tentatively, D is TRBD2 (7 bases). Written as DNA, the CDR3 is TGTGCCAGCAGCCCGGCCAGGTTCCGGGGGAGGGGGAACATTCAGTACTTC. Its protein product is CASSPARFRGRGNIQYF.